This TCR beta chain stems from a study of regulatory T cells in long-lasting Graves disease. Time point noted: newly diagnosed GD, antithyroid drugs for less than 3 months. Extracted RNA from PBMCs served as the source of the TCR library. With iRepertoire HTBI primers and Arm-PCR of CDR3 regions, TCR beta libraries were built. One entry per CDR3 protein, called by TCRdb with MiXCR from the multiplex PCR reads. Seen here are roughly 430,000 distinct CDR3 sequences, 16% observed once, and the top ten hold around 10%. Separately, the same data were catalogued under a study of T cells in Graves' hyperthyroidism and ophthalmopathy. That source adds: Ophthalmopathy got predicted by the model a median about 6.7 months before its onset.

Here the sequenced sample was peripheral blood mononuclear cells (PBMCs), taken at new diagnosis, from a patient treated with antithyroid drugs. The clonotype originates from a woman aged 25 to 39 with Graves disease.

Here the CDR3 reads CASSLSGTSGRASEQFF. The CDR3 DNA reads as TGTGCCAGCAGCTTATCCGGGACTAGCGGGAGGGCCTCTGAGCAGTTCTTC. The J gene is TRBJ2-1, the V gene TRBV11-3; 16 nucleotides match TRBD2. This CDR3 comprises 17 residues. Looked up from germline, CDR1 is SGHNT and CDR2 is YENEEA. The V gene end was trimmed by 2 bases and the J gene end by 9 bases; junction bases not matched to a gene: 7. The variable domain in full, with the rest retrieved from reference TRBV11-3 and TRBJ2-1, is EAGVVQSPRYKIIEKKQPVAFWCNPISGHNTLYWYLQNLGQGPELLIRYENEEAVDDSQLPKDRFSAERLKGVDSTLKIQPAELGDSAVYLCASSLSGTSGRASEQFFGPGTRLTVL.